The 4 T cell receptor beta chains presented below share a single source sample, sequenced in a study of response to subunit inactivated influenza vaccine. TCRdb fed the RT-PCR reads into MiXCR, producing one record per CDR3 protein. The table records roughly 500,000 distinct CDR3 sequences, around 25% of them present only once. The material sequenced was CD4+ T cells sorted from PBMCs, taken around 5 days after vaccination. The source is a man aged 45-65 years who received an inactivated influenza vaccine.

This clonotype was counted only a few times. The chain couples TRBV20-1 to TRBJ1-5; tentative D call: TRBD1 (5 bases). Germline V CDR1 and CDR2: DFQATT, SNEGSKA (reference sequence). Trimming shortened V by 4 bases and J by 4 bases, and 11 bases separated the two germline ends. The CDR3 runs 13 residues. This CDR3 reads CSAMTPGNQPQHF. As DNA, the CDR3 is TGCAGTGCTATGACGCCAGGGAATCAGCCCCAGCATTTT.

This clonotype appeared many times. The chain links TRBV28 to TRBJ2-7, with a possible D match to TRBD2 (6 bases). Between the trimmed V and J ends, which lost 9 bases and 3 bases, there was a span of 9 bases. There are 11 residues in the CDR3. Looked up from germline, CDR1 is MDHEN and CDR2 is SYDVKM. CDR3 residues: CASGTFYEQYF. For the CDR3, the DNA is TGTGCCAGTGGGACTTTCTACGAGCAGTACTTC.

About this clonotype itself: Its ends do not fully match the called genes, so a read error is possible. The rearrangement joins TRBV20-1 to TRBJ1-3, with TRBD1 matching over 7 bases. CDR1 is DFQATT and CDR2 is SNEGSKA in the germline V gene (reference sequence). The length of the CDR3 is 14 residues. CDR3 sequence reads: CSAERWDSGNTVYF. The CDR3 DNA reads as TGCAGTGCTGAGAGGTGGGACAGTGGAAACACCGTATATTTT.

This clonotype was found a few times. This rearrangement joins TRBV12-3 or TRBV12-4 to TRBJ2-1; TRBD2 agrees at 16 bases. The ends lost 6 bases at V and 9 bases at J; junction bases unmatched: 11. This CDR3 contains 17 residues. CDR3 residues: CASSPNPGLAGGLEQFF. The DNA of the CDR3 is TGTGCCAGCAGCCCCAACCCGGGACTAGCGGGGGGGCTTGAGCAGTTCTTC.